These 27 T cell receptor beta chains share one sample of origin, sequenced in a study of early T cells in non-severe SARS-CoV-2 infection. TCRdb reanalysed the 5' RACE reads using MiXCR and keeps one entry per CDR3 protein. The table shows some 28,000 distinct CDR3 sequences, with about 5.7% occurring only once. Sequencing was performed on whole blood. Source of these receptors: an adult who was a healthcare worker with PCR-confirmed SARS-CoV-2 infection or an uninfected control (not recorded which).

This clonotype appeared a few times. The rearrangement links TRBV7-6 to TRBJ1-2; 11 positions match TRBD1. The CDR3 runs to 15 residues. From germline, CDR1 is SGHVS and CDR2 FNYEAQ. J gave up 11 bases and V 2 bases, and 10 bases lay outside the gene matches. The DNA for the CDR3 is TGTGCCAGCAGCTTAATCCCCGGACAGGGGGCCCTATACACCTTC. Protein product: CASSLIPGQGALYTF.

This clonotype has at least ten counts. V gene TRBV12-3 or TRBV12-4 combines with J gene TRBJ2-5; 8 bases line up with TRBD2. The CDR3 sequence is 14 residues long. With V trimmed by 6 bases and J by 6 bases, 9 bases remained unmatched. Here the CDR3 reads CASSSAGAWKTQYF. The CDR3 nucleotides read TGTGCCAGCAGCTCAGCGGGAGCGTGGAAGACCCAGTACTTC.

This clonotype was picked up a small number of times. The gene calls are TRBV10-3 and TRBJ1-4; D may be TRBD1 (5 bases). V dropped 4 bases and J dropped 8 bases, with 17 bases sitting between them. The CDR3 spans 15 residues. Germline V gene lookup returns CDR1 ENHRY and CDR2 SYGVKD. CDR3 loop: CAISGRQGPGEKLFF. CDR3 sequence (DNA): TGTGCCATCAGTGGACGCCAGGGCCCTGGGGAAAAACTGTTTTTT.

This clonotype has just a few counts. The chain joins TRBV12-3 or TRBV12-4 to TRBJ2-7; D unresolved. The length of the CDR3 is 14 residues. V lost 5 bases and J 3 bases, leaving 14 bases between the germline ends. The CDR3 region has the DNA TGTGCCAGCAGTCCCGGGCATTTGGGCTACGAGCAGTACTTC. Translating gives CASSPGHLGYEQYF.

The V call is TRBV6-2 or TRBV6-3, the J call TRBJ2-1, with 11 nucleotides matching TRBD2. The CDR3 runs 14 residues. The germline CDR1 and CDR2 sequences are MNHEY and SVGEGT. Trimming took 6 bases from V and 7 from J; bases not matched to a gene: 5. CDR3: CASRASGGMNEQFF. The CDR3, as DNA: TGTGCCAGCAGGGCTAGCGGGGGGATGAATGAGCAGTTCTTC.

This clonotype has at least ten counts. CDR3 sequence: CASSPPGGGTSNTEAFF. Written as DNA, the CDR3 is TGTGCCAGCAGTCCCCCTGGGGGGGGCACCTCGAACACTGAAGCTTTCTTT. This rearrangement joins TRBV12-3 or TRBV12-4 to TRBJ1-1; D is perhaps TRBD1 (6 bases). This CDR3 is built from 17 residues. Between the trimmed V and J ends, which lost 5 bases and 1 base, there was a span of 20 bases.

The chain is built from TRBV5-4 and TRBJ2-2; D is unresolved. The ends were cut back, 4 bases at V and 2 bases at J, with 6 bases in the middle. Germline assignment: CDR1 SGHNT and CDR2 YYREEE (reference sequence). This CDR3 has 13 amino acids. The CDR3 DNA is TGTGCCAGCAGCGGTAGAAACACCGGGGAGCTGTTTTTT. Translated: CASSGRNTGELFF. Combining the CDR3 with reference TRBV5-4 and TRBJ2-2 gives the whole variable domain ETGVTQSPTHLIKTRGQQVTLRCSSQSGHNTVSWYQQALGQGPQFIFQYYREEENGRGNFPPRFSGLQFPNYSSELNVNALELDDSALYLCASSGRNTGELFFGEGSRLTVL.

This clonotype was seen at least ten times. The gene calls are TRBV20-1 and TRBJ2-5; D is possibly TRBD2 (6 bases). Germline CDR1 is DFQATT and CDR2 is SNEGSKA (reference sequence). V was clipped by 3 bases and J by 4 bases, with 9 bases between them. CDR3 size: 12 residues. CDR3 protein: CSASPAGETQYF. The CDR3 nucleotides are TGCAGTGCTAGCCCAGCGGGAGAGACCCAGTACTTC.

The chain recombines TRBV3-1 with TRBJ1-6; the D gene is possibly TRBD1 (5 bases). CDR1 and CDR2 from the germline V gene are LGHDT and YNNKEL (reference sequence). V lost 0 bases to trimming and J lost 10 bases, with 7 bases between them. CDR3 length equals 13 residues. CDR3 region: CASSQERGSPLHF. The CDR3 nucleotides read TGTGCCAGCAGCCAAGAGAGGGGCTCACCCCTCCACTTT.

This clonotype has just a few counts. J is TRBJ2-3 and V is TRBV6-6; 9 bases map to TRBD1. V trimming: 2 bases; J trimming: 6 bases; junction bases outside the gene matches: 6. The CDR3 runs to 15 residues. Germline V gene data show CDR1 as MNHNY and CDR2 as SVGAGI (reference sequence). The CDR3 here is CASSYGTGRVDTQYF. CDR3 DNA: TGTGCCAGCAGTTACGGGACAGGGAGGGTTGATACGCAGTATTTT.

The sample holds many counts of this clonotype. One junction end does not reproduce the germline sequence, and a read error may be involved. In DNA, the CDR3 is TGTGCTAGCAGCTTAGCCGTGGTAGGAGAGCAGTTCTTC. Protein sequence: CASSLAVVGEQFF. V usage is TRBV7-7 and J usage is TRBJ2-1; no definite D call. The germline gives CDR1 SSHAT, CDR2 FNYEAQ (reference sequence). The CDR3 extends over 13 amino acids. Full variable domain (rest looked up from reference TRBV7-7 and TRBJ2-1): GAGVSQSPRYKVTKRGQDVTLRCDPISSHATLYWYQQALGQGPEFLTYFNYEAQPDKSGLPSDRFSAERPEGSISTLTIQRTEQRDSAMYRCASSLAVVGEQFFGPGTRLTVL.

The chain uses TRBV7-8 and TRBJ2-7; the D call may be TRBD1 or TRBD2 (5 bases each). Germline CDR1 SGHVS, CDR2 FQNEAQ. The CDR3 covers 14 residues. V dropped 1 base and J dropped 7 bases, with 14 bases sitting between them. CDR3 sequence (DNA): TGTGCCAGCAGCTTAGGGGGCCGCTGGGAGGAGCAGTACTTC. This gives the protein CASSLGGRWEEQYF.

This clonotype was observed a few times. The CDR3 nucleotides read TGTGCCAGCAGTTTATCGGACCTCAATCAGCCCCAGCATTTT. As protein: CASSLSDLNQPQHF. The chain has TRBV28 and TRBJ1-5; D is uncertain. The V gene lost 1 base and the J gene lost 3 bases, with 7 bases spanning the gap. The length of the CDR3 is 14 residues. Germline V gene data show CDR1 as MDHEN and CDR2 as SYDVKM.

In its sample, this clonotype ranks as medium-sized (0.01 to 0.1%). The chain is built from TRBV18 and TRBJ1-2; possibly TRBD1 for D (5 bases). Germline V gene sequence: CDR1 KGHSH, CDR2 LQKENI. The CDR3 totals 15 residues. V dropped 3 bases and J dropped 4 bases, with 15 bases sitting between them. CDR3 sequence (DNA): TGTGCCAGCTCACCCCGCCGGGAGGGGCCCTATGGCTACACCTTC. Its protein is CASSPRREGPYGYTF. The variable domain in full, with the rest retrieved from reference TRBV18 and TRBJ1-2, is NAGVMQNPRHLVRRRGQEARLRCSPMKGHSHVYWYRQLPEEGLKFMVYLQKENIIDESGMPKERFSAEFPKEGPSILRIQQVVRGDSAAYFCASSPRREGPYGYTFGSGTRLTVV.

This clonotype was seen at least ten times. The CDR3: CSARGHSGLTFF. The CDR3, as DNA: TGCAGTGCTAGAGGGCACAGCGGCCTTACTTTCTTT. This rearrangement joins TRBV20-1 to TRBJ1-1; D unclear. CDR1 DFQATT and CDR2 SNEGSKA come from the germline V gene (reference sequence). Deletions cut 1 base from V and 12 bases from J, with 15 bases between. This CDR3 region has 12 residues.

This clonotype was observed many times. This chain links TRBV18 with TRBJ2-7; no definite D call. Per germline, CDR1 KGHSH and CDR2 LQKENI. V was cut by 2 bases and J by 0 bases, with 11 bases left in between. CDR3 length: 15 amino acids. The CDR3 spells CASSPSYESSYEQYF. The DNA of the CDR3 is TGTGCCAGCTCACCATCATACGAGAGCTCCTACGAGCAGTACTTC.

This clonotype has a count of ten or more. The chain uses TRBV6-2 or TRBV6-3 and TRBJ2-3; 9 nucleotides agree with TRBD1. Germline assignment: CDR1 MNHEY and CDR2 SVGEGT. V shed 5 bases and J 10 bases; nucleotides not matched to a gene: 10. The length of the CDR3 is 14 residues. CDR3 sequence (DNA): TGTGCCAGCAGTCCTACAGGGGGCGCAGGGCCGCAGTATTTT. It is translated as CASSPTGGAGPQYF.

The sample holds many counts of this clonotype. The rearrangement joins TRBV18 to TRBJ2-7, with 8 bases aligning to TRBD1. Germline CDR1 reads KGHSH; CDR2 reads LQKENI. The V and J ends lost 4 bases and 2 bases, in that order; junction bases with no gene match: 7. The CDR3 consists of 15 residues. CDR3: CASSLGQGGTYEQYF. CDR3 coding DNA: TGTGCCAGCTCACTCGGACAGGGTGGCACCTACGAGCAGTACTTC. The entire variable domain, with the rest obtained from reference TRBV18 and TRBJ2-7, is as follows: NAGVMQNPRHLVRRRGQEARLRCSPMKGHSHVYWYRQLPEEGLKFMVYLQKENIIDESGMPKERFSAEFPKEGPSILRIQQVVRGDSAAYFCASSLGQGGTYEQYFGPGTRLTVT.

This clonotype was seen at least ten times. The chain has TRBV24-1 and TRBJ1-5; D gene uncertain. V lost 7 bases to trimming and J lost 5 bases, with 17 bases between them. CDR3 length: 15 amino acids. Germline assignment: CDR1 KGHDR and CDR2 SFDVKD. The CDR3 is CATRTIPGSDQPQHF. The CDR3 DNA follows: TGTGCCACCAGAACCATCCCCGGGTCGGATCAGCCCCAGCATTTT.

This clonotype has at least ten counts. The V and J genes are TRBV7-3 and TRBJ2-2; tentatively, D is TRBD1 (5 bases). Per the germline V gene, CDR1 is SGHTA and CDR2 is FQGTGA. The CDR3 length is 17 residues. V dropped 2 bases and J dropped 0 bases, with 13 bases sitting between them. As DNA, the CDR3 is TGTGCCAGCAGCTTACTCGGCGCAGGGTCGAACACCGGGGAGCTGTTTTTT. It encodes CASSLLGAGSNTGELFF.

The table lists this clonotype with many counts. This chain uses TRBV7-9 with TRBJ2-3; 9 positions agree with TRBD2. The V and J ends lost 1 base and 1 base, in that order; junction bases with no gene match: 6. There are 17 residues in the CDR3. The germline V gene has CDR1 SEHNR and CDR2 FQNEAQ (reference sequence). The CDR3 sequence is CASSLVLAGDRTDTQYF. The DNA for the CDR3 is TGTGCCAGCAGCTTAGTCTTAGCGGGGGACCGCACAGATACGCAGTATTTT.

This clonotype was counted a few times. The chain employs TRBV20-1 and TRBJ2-1, with TRBD2 matching 8 bases. Per the germline V gene, CDR1 is DFQATT and CDR2 is SNEGSKA (reference sequence). There are 13 residues in the CDR3. V was clipped by 3 bases and J by 10 bases; unmatched bases: 8. Here the CDR3 reads CSASPGGGTEQFF. The DNA for the CDR3 is TGCAGTGCTAGTCCCGGGGGGGGTACGGAGCAGTTCTTC.

This clonotype has ten or more counts. The chain employs TRBV20-1 and TRBJ2-5; a possible D gene is TRBD2 (6 bases). Germline V gives CDR1 DFQATT, CDR2 SNEGSKA (reference sequence). With 0 bases removed from V and 2 bases from J, the gap between germline ends came to 10 bases. CDR3 size: 14 residues. The CDR3, as DNA: TGCAGTGCTAGAGAAGGGGAGGTTCAAGAGACCCAGTACTTC. Protein sequence: CSAREGEVQETQYF.

This clonotype has ten or more counts. The rearrangement joins TRBV12-2 to TRBJ2-7; the DNA was not compared with TRBD2, the D call given in the table. TRBV12-2 is a pseudogene. The CDR3 is 16 amino acids. CDR3 coding DNA: TGTGCAAGTCGCTTGAGAGGGACCCTCATCTCCTACGAGCAGTACTTC. It encodes CASRLRGTLISYEQYF.

This clonotype was found many times. The rearrangement links TRBV6-6 to TRBJ1-1, with TRBD1 matching over 7 bases. This CDR3 is 15 amino acids long. CDR1 and CDR2 (germline): MNHNY, SVGAGI (reference sequence). The V and J ends lost 0 bases and 5 bases, in that order; junction bases with no gene match: 6. In DNA, the CDR3 is TGTGCCAGCAGTTACTCCGCCCCACAGGGGACTGAAGCTTTCTTT. The encoded protein is CASSYSAPQGTEAFF.

This chain uses TRBV10-3 with TRBJ2-3; the match to TRBD1 covers 8 bases. The CDR3 length is 16 residues. Germline V gives CDR1 ENHRY, CDR2 SYGVKD. Unmatched junction bases numbered 8, after V lost 6 bases and J lost 0 bases. The CDR3 reads CAIRGTGHGSTDTQYF. The CDR3 nucleotides are TGTGCCATCAGAGGGACAGGCCATGGGAGCACAGATACGCAGTATTTT.

This clonotype was seen repeatedly, ten times or more. The rearrangement joins TRBV5-5 to TRBJ2-1; 15 bases are a match to TRBD2. V was pared by 4 bases and J by 6 bases, with 11 bases of the junction left unmatched. Germline V gene sequence: CDR1 SGHKS, CDR2 YYEKEE (reference sequence). This CDR3 spans 18 amino acids. The CDR3 DNA is TGTGCCAGCAGCAGCCTGGGGACTAGCGGGAGGCCTTCCAATGAGCAGTTCTTC. It codes for CASSSLGTSGRPSNEQFF.